The 14 T cell receptor beta chains below were found in one sample sequenced in a study of human T cells and chemical hapten exposure. TCRdb analysed the RACE reads with MiXCR anew, one entry per CDR3 protein. The sample lists tens of thousands of distinct CDR3 sequences; 9% to 12% were seen once. Time point indicated: pre-sensitization, week 0. Treatment in this sample: therapeutic diphenylcyclopropenone sensitization with weekly scalp DPC. Unseparated into fractions, whole blood served as the source from which total RNA was extracted. The source material was whole blood, sampled in connection with sensitization to the hapten diphenylcyclopropenone (DPC). The origin of the receptors is a man aged 50 or older with alopecia areata. Some clones in this sample may be carry-over from other donors' samples.

The genes are TRBV28 and TRBJ2-1, with 7 bases fitting TRBD1. V dropped 2 bases and J dropped 9; count of bases not matched to a gene: 16. The germline gives CDR1 MDHEN, CDR2 SYDVKM. The CDR3 has 17 amino acids. CDR3: CASSLVGAGQGVTEQFF. DNA of the CDR3: TGTGCCAGCAGTTTAGTTGGCGCGGGTCAGGGGGTCACTGAGCAGTTCTTC.

This clonotype showed up many times. The V call is TRBV9, the J call TRBJ1-5; no clear D gene. The CDR3 has 13 amino acids. Germline V gives CDR1 SGDLS, CDR2 YYNGEE. V gave up 0 bases and J gave up 9 bases, with 10 bases separating them. CDR3 protein: CASSVAGNWPQHF. CDR3 coding DNA: TGTGCCAGCAGCGTAGCAGGTAACTGGCCCCAGCATTTT. Filled out from reference TRBV9 and TRBJ1-5, the complete variable domain reads DSGVTQTPKHLITATGQRVTLRCSPRSGDLSVYWYQQSLDQGLQFLIQYYNGEERAKGNILERFSAQQFPDLHSELNLSSLELGDSALYFCASSVAGNWPQHFGDGTRLSIL.

This clonotype was observed once. The chain employs TRBV7-6 and TRBJ2-2; D not resolved. The CDR3 has 14 residues. Germline V CDR1 and CDR2: SGHVS, FNYEAQ. Trimming cost V 4 bases and J 2 bases, with 8 bases left between them. The CDR3, as DNA: TGTGCCAGCAGCTCCCGGGCCAACACCGGGGAGCTGTTTTTT. Protein sequence: CASSSRANTGELFF. Full variable domain (missing parts from reference TRBV7-6 and TRBJ2-2): GAGVSQSPRYKVTKRGQDVALRCDPISGHVSLYWYRQALGQGPEFLTYFNYEAQQDKSGLPNDRFSAERPEGSISTLTIQRTEQRDSAMYRCASSSRANTGELFFGEGSRLTVL.

This chain links TRBV11-2 with TRBJ2-7; 16 nucleotides match TRBD2. From germline, CDR1 is SGHAT and CDR2 FQNNGV. This CDR3 is built from 17 residues. The ends lost 4 bases at V and 1 base at J; junction bases unmatched: 4. The CDR3 here is CASSWGTSGRGSYEQYF. The CDR3 coding sequence is TGTGCCAGCAGCTGGGGGACTAGCGGGAGGGGATCCTACGAGCAGTACTTC.

This clonotype has at least ten counts. V and J are TRBV7-9 and TRBJ2-1, with 9 positions matching TRBD1. Germline V gene lookup returns CDR1 SEHNR and CDR2 FQNEAQ (reference sequence). The CDR3 totals 16 residues. Losses at the gene ends were 2 bases for V and 2 bases for J; bases not matched to a gene: 4. CDR3 nucleotide sequence: TGTGCCAGCAGCTTAACCCGGACAGGGGCCTACAATGAGCAGTTCTTC. As protein: CASSLTRTGAYNEQFF.

In this sample, this clonotype turned up many times. The rearrangement uses TRBV7-2 and TRBJ2-1, with D hard to call. The CDR3 is 17 amino acids. V was pared by 0 bases and J by 3 bases, with 15 bases between. The germline V gene encodes CDR1 SGHTA and CDR2 FQGNSA. CDR3 sequence (DNA): TGTGCCAGCAGCTTAGCCCCTGGTTCGATCGACTACAATGAGCAGTTCTTC. Protein sequence: CASSLAPGSIDYNEQFF. The full variable domain, completed using reference TRBV7-2 and TRBJ2-1, is GAGVSQSPSNKVTEKGKDVELRCDPISGHTALYWYRQSLGQGLEFLIYFQGNSAPDKSGLPSDRFSAERTGGSVSTLTIQRTQQEDSAVYLCASSLAPGSIDYNEQFFGPGTRLTVL.

In this sample, this clonotype turned up many times. The chain combines TRBV18 with TRBJ1-2, with 7 bases matching TRBD1. The CDR3 runs to 12 residues. V gave up 5 bases and J gave up 7 bases; unmatched junction bases: 4. The germline V gene has CDR1 KGHSH and CDR2 LQKENI. The CDR3 DNA reads TGTGCCAGCTCATCTGACAGGGTTGGCTACACCTTC. Protein sequence: CASSSDRVGYTF.

DNA of the CDR3: TGTGTCTCCGGGGCTCAGGGGGCAGCAAGAGTGACCCAGTACTTC. Protein product: CVSGAQGAARVTQYF. This chain uses TRBV28 with TRBJ2-5, with TRBD1 matching 8 bases. This CDR3 is 15 amino acids long. Germline V gene data show CDR1 as MDHEN and CDR2 as SYDVKM.

At least ten counts were recorded for this clonotype. The chain carries TRBV20-1 and TRBJ2-1, with D perhaps matching TRBD1 (5 bases). The CDR3 length is 11 residues. V was trimmed by 4 bases and J by 10 bases, leaving 11 bases between them. Per germline, CDR1 DFQATT and CDR2 SNEGSKA (reference sequence). The CDR3 spells CSAKPQGEQFF. Here the CDR3 DNA reads TGCAGTGCTAAACCTCAGGGCGAGCAGTTCTTC.

This clonotype has a handful of counts. The chain couples TRBV19 to TRBJ2-7; D is unclear. CDR3 length: 15 amino acids. Trimming took 3 bases from V and 2 from J, leaving 14 bases between them. CDR1 is LNHDA, CDR2 SQIVND, per germline (reference sequence). Here the CDR3 reads CASSISSAPTYEQYF. The CDR3 DNA is TGTGCCAGTAGTATCTCCTCCGCTCCTACCTACGAGCAGTACTTC. The full variable domain, its missing parts supplied by reference TRBV19 and TRBJ2-7, is DGGITQSPKYLFRKEGQNVTLSCEQNLNHDAMYWYRQDPGQGLRLIYYSQIVNDFQKGDIAEGYSVSREKKESFPLTVTSAQKNPTAFYLCASSISSAPTYEQYFGPGTRLTVT.

The sample holds a few counts of this clonotype. The chain recombines TRBV24-1 with TRBJ2-1; 7 bases fit TRBD2. Per the germline V gene, CDR1 is KGHDR and CDR2 is SFDVKD. This CDR3 has 18 residues. The ends lost 0 bases at V and 0 bases at J; junction bases unmatched: 7. The CDR3 DNA reads TGTGCCACCAGTGATTTGGCTAGCGGAAGGAGCTCCTACAATGAGCAGTTCTTC. Protein product: CATSDLASGRSSYNEQFF.

This clonotype came up many times. The chain has TRBV10-3 and TRBJ1-1, with D maybe TRBD1 (5 bases). Trimming stripped 0 bases from V and 1 base from J, with 12 bases between. This CDR3 contains 16 residues. Looked up from germline, CDR1 is ENHRY and CDR2 is SYGVKD. CDR3 loop: CAISESKGPSNTEAFF. The CDR3 DNA is TGTGCCATCAGTGAGTCTAAGGGGCCTTCGAACACTGAAGCTTTCTTT.

This clonotype came up many times. The genes are TRBV19 and TRBJ2-2, with unresolved D. Between the trimmed V and J ends, which lost 7 bases and 1 base, there was a span of 4 bases. Germline CDR1 and CDR2: LNHDA and SQIVND (reference sequence). This CDR3 has 12 amino acids. The CDR3 nucleotides are TGTGCCAGTATTGGGAACACCGGGGAGCTGTTTTTT. It codes for CASIGNTGELFF.

This chain links TRBV10-2 with TRBJ1-6; 7 bases are a match to TRBD1. V shed 7 bases and J 6 bases; nucleotides not matched to a gene: 3. In germline, CDR1 is WSHSY, CDR2 SAAADI. The CDR3 totals 13 residues. The DNA for the CDR3 is TGCGCCAGCAAGGGACAGATTAATTCACCCCTCCACTTT. The encoded protein is CASKGQINSPLHF.